These 26 T cell receptor beta chains share one sample of origin, sequenced in a study of shared clonotypes between healthy human individuals. Produced via immunoSEQ multiplex PCR; TCRdb's table is partial and in-frame only. Here the sample spans roughly 1,000,000 clones, around three quarters being singletons. The sequencing sample was made of memory CD4+ T cells from PBMCs. Described subset: CD45RA-negative fraction. All receptors derive from a young man in good health. Some clones in this sample may be carry-over from other donors' samples.

The V and J genes are TRBV7-3 and TRBJ2-5; D is ambiguous. The V gene lost 6 bases and the J gene lost 5 bases, with 10 bases spanning the gap. Per germline, CDR1 SGHTA and CDR2 FQGTGA. The CDR3 runs 12 residues. CDR3 DNA sequence: TGTGCCAGCAGTAACCTGGGGGAGACCCAGTACTTC. It specifies CASSNLGETQYF.

In the case of this clone: Other DNA sequences within the sample encode an identical CDR3. The genes are TRBV7-3 and TRBJ1-1, with D perhaps matching TRBD1 (6 bases). Trimming left V 1 base short and J 0 bases short, with 9 bases between. Germline CDR1 is SGHTA and CDR2 is FQGTGA. There are 15 residues in the CDR3. CDR3 DNA sequence: TGTGCCAGCAGCTTAATGGGGGGCTTGAACACTGAAGCTTTCTTT. It specifies CASSLMGGLNTEAFF.

This clone has a handful of counts. This chain joins TRBV28 and TRBJ2-7, with 9 bases lining up with TRBD1. V trimming: 5 bases; J trimming: 3 bases; junction bases outside the gene matches: 11. This CDR3 has 16 residues. Germline V CDR1 and CDR2: MDHEN, SYDVKM. DNA for the CDR3: TGTGCCAGCAGTCCCTTCCCCGGGACAGGGTTCTACGAGCAGTACTTC. Its translation: CASSPFPGTGFYEQYF.

CDR3 bases: TGTGCCAGCAGACGGACAGGGCTGAACACTGAAGCTTTCTTT. Encoded protein: CASRRTGLNTEAFF. This chain connects TRBV28 to TRBJ1-1; 8 nucleotides align to TRBD1. Trimming at V came to 6 bases and at J to 0 bases, leaving 3 bases not matched to a gene. The V gene's germline CDR1 is MDHEN and CDR2 SYDVKM. The length of the CDR3 is 14 residues.

This clone was detected only a few times. The CDR3 reads CASSPLANQETQYF. In DNA, the CDR3 is TGTGCCAGCAGCCCCCTAGCGAACCAAGAGACCCAGTACTTC. V usage is TRBV27 and J usage is TRBJ2-5, with a weak D call TRBD2 (6 bases). Germline lookup yields CDR1 MNHEY and CDR2 SMNVEV (reference sequence). Trimming removed 6 bases at V and 0 bases at J, with 11 bases between. The CDR3 is 14 residues long.

CDR3 protein: CASGTVPLSEAFF. Here the CDR3 DNA reads TGTGCCAGCGGGACAGTGCCGTTATCTGAAGCTTTCTTT. The rearrangement joins TRBV27 to TRBJ1-1, with 7 positions matching TRBD1. Germline values: CDR1 MNHEY, CDR2 SMNVEV (reference sequence). V gave up 8 bases and J gave up 6 bases; unmatched junction bases: 9. CDR3 length equals 13 residues.

The genes are TRBV28 and TRBJ1-2, with no clear D. Germline CDR1 MDHEN, CDR2 SYDVKM. Trimming shortened V by 3 bases and J by 6 bases, and 5 bases separated the two germline ends. The CDR3 contains 11 residues. The CDR3 region has the DNA TGTGCCAGCAGTTTTGAAGATGGCTACACCTTC. Translation: CASSFEDGYTF.

V and J are TRBV18 and TRBJ2-5; D assignment may be TRBD1 or TRBD2 (5 bases each). This CDR3 is built from 15 residues. Per the germline V gene, CDR1 is KGHSH and CDR2 is LQKENI. V was trimmed by 2 bases and J by 3 bases, leaving 13 bases between them. CDR3 loop: CASSPYRDGKETQYF. CDR3 DNA sequence: TGTGCCAGCTCACCATACCGGGACGGAAAAGAGACCCAGTACTTC.

The V gene is TRBV2, the J gene TRBJ2-7; TRBD2 matches at 8 bases. J gave up 2 bases and V 2 bases, and 2 bases lay outside the gene matches. This CDR3 has 14 residues. Germline values: CDR1 SNHLY, CDR2 FYNNEI. This CDR3 is CASSEQRGTYEQYF. As DNA, the CDR3 is TGTGCCAGCAGTGAACAGCGGGGGACCTACGAGCAGTACTTC.

CDR3 nucleotide sequence: TGTGCCAGCAGCCCTTTTAGCGGCAGCACAGATACGCAGTATTTT. Its protein product is CASSPFSGSTDTQYF. This chain joins TRBV7-9 and TRBJ2-3, with D possibly being TRBD2 (6 bases). Trimming took 5 bases from V and 0 from J, leaving 12 bases between them. The CDR3 is 15 residues long. Germline V CDR1 and CDR2: SEHNR, FQNEAQ (reference sequence).

The chain couples TRBV5-4 to TRBJ2-3; D may be TRBD2 (5 bases). V gave up 3 bases and J gave up 5 bases, with 13 bases separating them. Germline loops: CDR1 SGHNT, CDR2 YYREEE (reference sequence). The CDR3 is 14 residues long. The CDR3 DNA is TGTGCCAGCAGCTCGGCGGGCGCGAGAGATACGCAGTATTTT. The encoded protein is CASSSAGARDTQYF.

Concerning this clone: Being one base from a much bigger clone, this may be a read error. The chain has TRBV5-1 and TRBJ2-3, with 10 positions matching TRBD2. The CDR3 totals 16 residues. The V gene's germline CDR1 is SGHRS and CDR2 YFSETQ. The CDR3 sequence is CAGSLPSGSLSDTQYF. The DNA for the CDR3 is TGCGCCGGCAGCTTGCCTAGCGGGAGTCTATCAGATACGCAGTATTTT.

This clone was detected ten times or more. The chain couples TRBV7-3 to TRBJ2-3; D unclear. The CDR3 consists of 13 residues. Looked up from germline, CDR1 is SGHTA and CDR2 is FQGTGA. The V end lost 1 base, the J end lost 5 bases, and 7 bases lay between the germline ends. CDR3 sequence: CASSLNAGDTQYF. CDR3 nucleotide sequence: TGTGCCAGCAGCTTAAATGCTGGAGATACGCAGTATTTT.

This clone was observed a handful of times. V usage is TRBV7-9 and J usage is TRBJ1-5; D unresolved. This CDR3 has 13 residues. Germline V gene data show CDR1 as SEHNR and CDR2 as FQNEAQ (reference sequence). V shed 3 bases and J shed 6 bases, with 9 bases lying between them. The CDR3 DNA reads TGTGCCAGCAGCTTGAGTGAAGGTCAGCCCCAGCATTTT. It is translated as CASSLSEGQPQHF.

The rearrangement links TRBV27 to TRBJ2-7; D is possibly TRBD1 or TRBD2 (5 bases each). The germline V gene has CDR1 MNHEY and CDR2 SMNVEV (reference sequence). This CDR3 has 14 residues. The germline V and J ends were trimmed by 6 bases and 2 bases, with 14 bases remaining between them. The DNA of the CDR3 is TGTGCCAGCAGCTACCGGGACCCCGCCTACGAGCAGTACTTC. It translates to CASSYRDPAYEQYF.

This chain links TRBV7-3 with TRBJ2-7, with D possibly TRBD1 on 6 matching bases. Germline lookup yields CDR1 SGHTA and CDR2 FQGTGA. The length of the CDR3 is 15 residues. Trimming shortened V by 5 bases and J by 0 bases, and 14 bases separated the two germline ends. The CDR3 DNA reads TGTGCCAGCAGCGAGGCCGGGACACCCTCCTACGAGCAGTACTTC. Amino acid sequence: CASSEAGTPSYEQYF.

Regarding this clone: A read error may account for a junction end that differs from germline. V usage is TRBV27 and J usage is TRBJ1-5; D not certain. Germline-derived CDR1 and CDR2 are MNHEY and SMNVEV (reference sequence). The CDR3 extends over 13 amino acids. The CDR3 here is CASSFRRSSTLSF. The DNA for the CDR3 is TGTGCCAGCAGTTTTCGGCGGTCTAGTACACTAAGTTTT.

CDR3 DNA: TGTGCCAGCTCACCACTTCAAGGGCTCGGGGAGCTGTTTTTT. Translating gives CASSPLQGLGELFF. The V call is TRBV18, the J call TRBJ2-2, with D unresolved. V was cut by 1 base and J by 7 bases, with 10 bases left in between. The CDR3 runs to 14 residues. CDR1 and CDR2 from the germline V gene are KGHSH and LQKENI.

In this sample, this clone turned up a few times. This chain joins TRBV4-2 and TRBJ2-7; D may be TRBD2 (7 bases). The CDR3 has 13 amino acids. Germline V gives CDR1 LGHNA, CDR2 YNFKEQ. V lost 1 base and J 8 bases, leaving 12 bases between the germline ends. The CDR3 protein is CASSQAGGRQQYF. The CDR3 bases are TGTGCCAGCAGCCAAGCGGGGGGCAGGCAGCAGTACTTC.

The chain employs TRBV27 and TRBJ2-2; no clear D. Germline V gene data show CDR1 as MNHEY and CDR2 as SMNVEV (reference sequence). This CDR3 is built from 12 residues. The V end lost 5 bases, the J end lost 5 bases, and 6 bases lay between the germline ends. The CDR3 coding sequence is TGTGCCAGCAGTGAGAGGACCGGGGAGCTGTTTTTT. Translation: CASSERTGELFF.

This clone has ten or more counts. V usage is TRBV28 and J usage is TRBJ1-3; D might be TRBD1 (6 bases). CDR3 size: 11 residues. Germline V gives CDR1 MDHEN, CDR2 SYDVKM. The V gene lost 6 bases and the J gene lost 8 bases, with 8 bases spanning the gap. The DNA of the CDR3 is TGTGCCAGCAGCGACAGGTACACCATATATTTT. It yields the protein CASSDRYTIYF. The whole variable domain, filled in from reference TRBV28 and TRBJ1-3, reads DVKVTQSSRYLVKRTGEKVFLECVQDMDHENMFWYRQDPGLGLRLIYFSYDVKMKEKGDIPEGYSVSREKKERFSLILESASTNQTSMYLCASSDRYTIYFGEGSWLTVV.

The V call is TRBV7-9, the J call TRBJ2-3; no reliable D call. CDR3 length: 16 residues. V gave up 0 bases and J gave up 3 bases, with 13 bases separating them. Germline CDR1 and CDR2: SEHNR and FQNEAQ (reference sequence). The CDR3 loop reads CASSLALPRRTDTQYF. The CDR3 region has the DNA TGTGCCAGCAGCTTAGCGTTGCCCAGAAGAACAGATACGCAGTATTTT.

The rearrangement uses TRBV30 and TRBJ2-1; the D is unclear. CDR3 length equals 11 residues. V was trimmed by 5 bases and J by 10 bases, leaving 12 bases between them. The germline CDR1 and CDR2 sequences are GTSNPN and SVGIG (reference sequence). The CDR3 region has the DNA TGTGCCTGGGGCCCAAGCGTAGAGCAGTTCTTC. This gives the protein CAWGPSVEQFF.

This chain joins TRBV11-2 and TRBJ2-1; 8 bases line up with TRBD2. The CDR3 length is 16 residues. CDR1 and CDR2 from the germline V gene are SGHAT and FQNNGV. The trim removed 3 bases at V and 3 bases at J, leaving 7 bases unmatched. The CDR3: CASSLDNREGYNEQFF. The CDR3 DNA reads as TGTGCCAGCAGCTTGGATAATCGGGAGGGCTACAATGAGCAGTTCTTC. Full variable domain (missing parts from reference TRBV11-2 and TRBJ2-1): EAGVAQSPRYKIIEKRQSVAFWCNPISGHATLYWYQQILGQGPKLLIQFQNNGVVDDSQLPKDRFSAERLKGVDSTLKIQPAKLEDSAVYLCASSLDNREGYNEQFFGPGTRLTVL.

The rearrangement joins TRBV28 to TRBJ2-7; 11 bases match TRBD2. The CDR3 has 17 amino acids. The V gene's germline CDR1 is MDHEN and CDR2 SYDVKM. After removal of 5 bases from V and 0 bases from J, the junction contained 9 bases not matched to a gene. Here the CDR3 reads CASSPLGLAGLSYEQYF. CDR3 sequence (DNA): TGTGCCAGCAGTCCCTTAGGACTAGCGGGCCTCTCCTACGAGCAGTACTTC.

This clone was recorded only once. The chain uses TRBV5-6 and TRBJ2-6; TRBD1 is a possible D gene (6 bases). The CDR3 length is 16 residues. Looked up from germline, CDR1 is SGHDT and CDR2 is YYEEEE. Trimming pared 10 bases from V and 0 bases from J, leaving 17 bases between. The chain's CDR3 is CAAPPTGYSGANVLTF. The CDR3 region has the DNA TGTGCCGCTCCGCCTACAGGGTACTCTGGGGCCAACGTCCTGACTTTC.